This passage covers 20 T cell receptor beta chains from one sample sequenced in a study of blood T cell repertoires in COVID-19. The assay was immunoSEQ multiplex PCR, and TCRdb's table has in-frame clones only and misses some. This table has about 150,000 clones, approximately 83% appearing once. Sequenced: peripheral blood. Receptors were obtained from a woman aged 55-70 years with COVID-19, enrolled during active disease.

The gene calls are TRBV4-3 and TRBJ1-2, with 8 bases fitting TRBD1. This CDR3 has 14 residues. Trimming removed 0 bases from V and 11 bases from J; junction bases left unmatched: 8. The germline CDR1 and CDR2 sequences are LGHNA and YSLEER. Here the CDR3 reads CASSQEATGEVYTF. CDR3 nucleotide sequence: TGCGCCAGCAGCCAAGAGGCGACAGGGGAGGTTTACACCTTC.

V and J are TRBV19 and TRBJ2-7, with TRBD1 identical over 9 bases. The V gene end was trimmed by 3 bases and the J gene end by 1 base; junction bases not matched to a gene: 1. This CDR3 is built from 14 residues. Germline CDR1 LNHDA, CDR2 SQIVND (reference sequence). CDR3 DNA: TGTGCCAGTAGTATGGACAGGGGATCCTACGAGCAGTACTTC. Residues: CASSMDRGSYEQYF.

The chain couples TRBV7-2 to TRBJ2-5, with 10 bases lining up with TRBD2. Germline V gene sequence: CDR1 SGHTA, CDR2 FQGNSA. The CDR3 runs to 16 residues. The trim removed 2 bases at V and 0 bases at J, leaving 3 bases unmatched. CDR3: CASSLSGGANQETQYF. The CDR3, as DNA: TGTGCCAGCAGCTTAAGCGGGGGGGCTAACCAAGAGACCCAGTACTTC.

V usage is TRBV29-1 and J usage is TRBJ2-1, with TRBD2 matching 15 bases. The CDR3 length is 12 residues. V lost 6 bases, J lost 15 bases, and 6 bases stayed unmatched. Germline V CDR1 and CDR2: SQVTM, ANQGSEA. As DNA, the CDR3 is TGCAGCGTGGGACTAGCGGGGGGTAACATGTTCTTC. Residues: CSVGLAGGNMFF.

V is TRBV6-2 or TRBV6-3 and J is TRBJ1-2; no definite D call. There are 14 residues in the CDR3. The germline gives CDR1 MNHEY, CDR2 SVGEGT. The V end was cut by 5 bases, the J end by 2 bases, with 12 bases between. DNA of the CDR3: TGTGCCAGCAGTCAAGCACGGTCCAACTATGGCTACACCTTC. It translates to CASSQARSNYGYTF.

The gene calls are TRBV7-9 and TRBJ2-1; no firm D call. V lost 1 base to trimming and J lost 5 bases, with 6 bases between them. This CDR3 is built from 13 residues. Germline-derived CDR1 and CDR2 are SEHNR and FQNEAQ (reference sequence). CDR3 amino acids: CASSLGSNNEQFF. For the CDR3, the DNA is TGTGCCAGCAGCTTAGGTTCAAACAATGAGCAGTTCTTC.

CDR3 DNA sequence: TGTGCCAGTAGTATAGTGAGCGGGGCCGACACAGATACGCAGTATTTT. Its translation is CASSIVSGADTDTQYF. V usage is TRBV19 and J usage is TRBJ2-3; 7 positions agree with TRBD2. This CDR3 region has 16 residues. CDR1 and CDR2 (germline): LNHDA, SQIVND (reference sequence). The V and J ends lost 1 base and 2 bases, in that order; junction bases with no gene match: 6.

The chain couples TRBV7-3 to TRBJ1-1; the D gene is possibly TRBD1 (6 bases). The CDR3 runs 16 residues. The germline gives CDR1 SGHTA, CDR2 FQGTGA. V lost 5 bases and J 2 bases, leaving 18 bases between the germline ends. The CDR3 coding sequence is TGTGCCAGCAGCCAGCGGCGGGCGACAGGAAACACTGAAGCTTTCTTT. This gives the protein CASSQRRATGNTEAFF.

The rearrangement joins TRBV7-2 to TRBJ2-7; TRBD1 aligns across 11 bases. Germline V lookup: CDR1 SGHTA, CDR2 FQGNSA. J gave up 6 bases and V 3 bases, and 4 bases lay outside the gene matches. This CDR3 comprises 14 residues. Here the CDR3 DNA reads TGTGCCAGCAGCTTCCCGGGACAGGGGGTCGAGCAGTACTTC. It specifies CASSFPGQGVEQYF.

The V and J genes are TRBV7-3 and TRBJ1-2; 9 positions agree with TRBD1. Germline V lookup: CDR1 SGHTA, CDR2 FQGTGA. J was trimmed by 8 bases and V by 5 bases; bases with no gene match: 15. The CDR3 consists of 16 residues. CDR3 protein: CASSPMPGQGKGGYTF. The DNA of the CDR3 is TGTGCCAGCAGCCCAATGCCGGGACAGGGTAAGGGCGGCTACACCTTC. The whole variable domain, filled in from reference TRBV7-3 and TRBJ1-2, reads GAGVSQTPSNKVTEKGKYVELRCDPISGHTALYWYRQSLGQGPEFLIYFQGTGAADDSGLPNDRFFAVRPEGSVSTLKIQRTERGDSAVYLCASSPMPGQGKGGYTFGSGTRLTVV.

V is TRBV9 and J is TRBJ2-7; 10 bases align to TRBD1. The V segment lost 2 bases and the J segment 1 base; nucleotides outside the gene matches: 6. In germline, CDR1 is SGDLS, CDR2 YYNGEE. The CDR3 is 16 residues long. The DNA for the CDR3 is TGTGCCAGCAGCGTCCACCGGGACAGGGGTTCCTACGAGCAGTACTTC. Amino acids: CASSVHRDRGSYEQYF.

The chain carries TRBV5-4 and TRBJ2-1, with TRBD1 matching over 8 bases. V shed 4 bases, J shed 0 bases, and the junction held 6 bases outside the gene matches. Per the germline V gene, CDR1 is SGHNT and CDR2 is YYREEE (reference sequence). This CDR3 is built from 16 residues. CDR3 loop: CASSRITGGSYNEQFF. The CDR3, as DNA: TGTGCCAGCAGCAGAATAACAGGGGGCTCCTACAATGAGCAGTTCTTC.

The chain has TRBV25-1 and TRBJ1-1; D gene uncertain. Germline CDR1 MGHDK, CDR2 SYGVNS. CDR3 size: 13 residues. Trimming stripped 1 base from V and 6 bases from J, with 9 bases between. The CDR3 DNA is TGTGCCAGCAGTGAATTCTACCAGGCTGAAGCTTTCTTT. This translates into CASSEFYQAEAFF.

This clone was detected ten times or more. V is TRBV2 and J is TRBJ2-1; 9 nucleotides line up with TRBD1. The CDR3 has 13 residues. Per the germline V gene, CDR1 is SNHLY and CDR2 is FYNNEI. J was trimmed by 10 bases and V by 5 bases; bases with no gene match: 6. Here the CDR3 DNA reads TGTGCCAGCAGTCCGGGACAGGGCAGCGAGCAGTTCTTC. This gives the protein CASSPGQGSEQFF. The entire variable domain, with the rest obtained from reference TRBV2 and TRBJ2-1, is as follows: EPEVTQTPSHQVTQMGQEVILRCVPISNHLYFYWYRQILGQKVEFLVSFYNNEISEKSEIFDDQFSVERPDGSNFTLKIRSTKLEDSAMYFCASSPGQGSEQFFGPGTRLTVL.

This clone was found once. The chain combines TRBV6-5 with TRBJ1-5; D might be TRBD1 (5 bases). The CDR3 is 16 amino acids. In germline, CDR1 is MNHEY, CDR2 SVGAGI. V was pared by 0 bases and J by 0 bases, with 9 bases between. CDR3 region: CASSYSGPYSNQPQHF. CDR3 nucleotides: TGTGCCAGCAGTTACTCGGGGCCTTATAGCAATCAGCCCCAGCATTTT.

V usage is TRBV19 and J usage is TRBJ2-2, with TRBD2 matching over 9 bases. CDR3 size: 14 residues. V gave up 8 bases and J gave up 1 base; unmatched junction bases: 2. CDR1 LNHDA and CDR2 SQIVND come from the germline V gene (reference sequence). Here the CDR3 reads CASVTSGNTGELFF. CDR3 DNA sequence: TGTGCCAGTGTGACTAGCGGGAACACCGGGGAGCTGTTTTTT.

The table lists this clone with a count of one. The chain joins TRBV14 to TRBJ2-1, with D tentatively TRBD2 (6 bases). Germline V gives CDR1 SGHDN, CDR2 FVKESK. The CDR3 runs 13 residues. Trimming stripped 5 bases from V and 10 bases from J, with 15 bases between. This CDR3 is CASSVLWGLEQFF. Here the CDR3 DNA reads TGTGCCAGCAGCGTCTTATGGGGACTCGAGCAGTTCTTC.

The chain is built from TRBV27 and TRBJ1-1, with D unclear. The germline CDR1 and CDR2 sequences are MNHEY and SMNVEV (reference sequence). This CDR3 is built from 14 residues. Trimming left V 2 bases short and J 4 bases short, with 11 bases between. CDR3 DNA sequence: TGTGCCAGCAGTTTACAGGTCGGCAGCACTGAAGCTTTCTTT. This sequence encodes CASSLQVGSTEAFF.

The chain recombines TRBV29-1 with TRBJ1-2; D gene uncertain. V was pared by 6 bases and J by 7 bases, with 18 bases between. The CDR3 has 13 amino acids. Germline loops: CDR1 SQVTM, CDR2 ANQGSEA. The CDR3 protein is CSVEHSGSRGYTF. CDR3 DNA: TGCAGCGTAGAACATTCGGGATCGCGTGGCTACACCTTC.

The chain employs TRBV5-4 and TRBJ2-5; TRBD2 matches at 9 bases. Germline V gene lookup returns CDR1 SGHNT and CDR2 YYREEE (reference sequence). This CDR3 region has 14 residues. V shed 0 bases and J 4 bases; nucleotides not matched to a gene: 1. The DNA for the CDR3 is TGTGCCAGCAGCTTGGAACTAGCGGGAGAGACCCAGTACTTC. Translation: CASSLELAGETQYF.